Listed below are T cell receptor beta chains from one sample, sequenced in a study of metastatic and nonmetastatic thyroid tumors. TCRdb reprocessed the PCR reads using MiXCR. This sample carries 75,000 to 100,000 clones, roughly 13% of them seen once, and the ten largest clones take over 9%. The sample consisted of blood. These receptors were obtained from a female donor with papillary thyroid cancer or a benign thyroid nodule (not recorded which). Some clones in this sample may be carry-over from other donors' samples. Both conserved end residues are part of each CDR3. A D gene is named only where the DNA matches it firmly. Where a row states a size, it is once, few, many or the class of an expanded clone; other rows omit it.

j_call	clone_size	v_call	d_call	cdr3_nt	cdr3_aa
TRBJ1-2	many	TRBV6-1	-	TGTGCCAGCAGTGAAGGGACCGCGACTAACTATGGCTACACCTTC	CASSEGTATNYGYTF
TRBJ2-7	-	TRBV5-4	-	TGTGCCAGCAGCCGCGGACAGCTCTACGAGCAGTACTTC	CASSRGQLYEQYF
TRBJ1-2	many	TRBV27	-	TGTGCCAGCAGTTTGAAGGGGGGCAGCTATGGCTACACCTTC	CASSLKGGSYGYTF
TRBJ2-7	few	TRBV15	-	TGTGCCACCATCAGAGGAGGTACAGTAGCCTACGAGCAGTACTTC	CATIRGGTVAYEQYF
TRBJ2-7	many	TRBV5-1	-	TGCGCCAGCAGCTTTGGACAGACCTACGAGCAGTACTTC	CASSFGQTYEQYF
TRBJ2-6	-	TRBV7-8	-	TGTGCCAGCGGCTTAGGGCGGCAGGGATCCTCTGGGGCCAACGTCCTGACCTTC	CASGLGRQGSSGANVLTF
TRBJ2-1	many	TRBV20-1	TRBD2	TGCAGTGCTAGAGATCTAGAGCGGGAGTTATCGGGCGATGAGCAGTTCTTC	CSARDLERELSGDEQFF
TRBJ1-2	many	TRBV30	-	TGTGCCTGGAGTCCAACCGACATAACGGGCTACACCTTC	CAWSPTDITGYTF
TRBJ2-1	few	TRBV28	-	TGTGCCAGCTGGACCGACAGCCGGAGATCCTACAATGAGCAGTTCTTC	CASWTDSRRSYNEQFF
TRBJ2-2	many	TRBV9	TRBD1	TGTGCCAGCAGCTTCACCGGGACAGGGGCCTTCACCGGGGAGCTGTTTTTT	CASSFTGTGAFTGELFF
TRBJ2-1	many	TRBV30	-	TGTGCCTGGACCAAGGTGGGGAGTGAGCAGTTCTTC	CAWTKVGSEQFF
TRBJ1-1	many	TRBV30	-	TGTGCCTGGAGCCTGGACAGTTGGGCCACTGAAGCTTTCTTT	CAWSLDSWATEAFF
TRBJ2-1	many	TRBV28	TRBD2	TGTGCCAGCAGCCGTACTAGCGGGGGCTACAATGAGCAGTTCTTC	CASSRTSGGYNEQFF
TRBJ1-4	many	TRBV6-1	-	TGTGCCAGCCGGAAGGGTTCTGGAACTAATGAAAAACTGTTTTTT	CASRKGSGTNEKLFF
TRBJ2-1	few	TRBV6-5	-	TGTGCCAGCAGTTATTTTTCGGGAGCGGGCCCGAATGAGCAGTTCTTC	CASSYFSGAGPNEQFF
TRBJ1-5	many	TRBV30	-	TGTGCCTGGAGTGTAAATCTTGGTCAGCCCCAGCATTTT	CAWSVNLGQPQHF
TRBJ2-7	many	TRBV3-1	-	TGTGCCAGCAGCCAAGATTTGGACTACGTCGAGCAGTACTTC	CASSQDLDYVEQYF
TRBJ2-1	-	TRBV4-2	TRBD2	TGTGCCAGCAGCCGTAGGGGCGTGGTCGGCGGACTAGCGGGAGGCCCAGGTCCCTACAATGAGCAGTTCTTC	CASSRRGVVGGLAGGPGPYNEQFF
TRBJ2-7	-	TRBV28	-	TGTGCCAGCAGTCCTAGGGTGGGACCAGCTGACTACGAGCAGTACTTC	CASSPRVGPADYEQYF
TRBJ2-1	many	TRBV7-2	TRBD1	TGTGCCAGCAGACAGCAATCGACAGGGAGCAATGAGCAGTTCTTC	CASRQQSTGSNEQFF
TRBJ2-5	many	TRBV20-1	TRBD1	TGCAGTGCCGAACGGGACAGGTTGGCAGAGACCCAGTACTTC	CSAERDRLAETQYF
TRBJ1-2	many	TRBV24-1	TRBD1	TGTGCCACCAGTGATGACACAGGGGACAACTATGGCTACACCTTC	CATSDDTGDNYGYTF
TRBJ1-2	many	TRBV6-5	-	TGTGCCAGCAGTACCCGAGGAGACTATGGCTACACCTTC	CASSTRGDYGYTF
TRBJ1-5	many	TRBV9	-	TGTGCCAGCAGCGTAGAATGGACCGGGGCGAAACCCCGACGCGGTCAGCCCCAGCATTTT	CASSVEWTGAKPRRGQPQHF
TRBJ1-1	many	TRBV10-3	TRBD1	TGTGCCATCTCCGGACAGGGGGCGCGTGGTGACGCTGAAGCTTTCTTT	CAISGQGARGDAEAFF
TRBJ1-5	-	TRBV28	TRBD1	TGCGCCAGCACCACCCCCAGGGGGTCCCAGCATTTT	CASTTPRGSQHF
TRBJ2-2	many	TRBV11-1	-	TGTGCCAGCAGCTTAGTGCGCTTAATCAACACCGGGGAGCTGTTTTTT	CASSLVRLINTGELFF
TRBJ2-7	many	TRBV5-1	-	TGCGCCAGCAGCTTGGCGGTTCAGGGGGGCGAGCAGTACTTC	CASSLAVQGGEQYF
TRBJ1-6	many	TRBV30	TRBD1	TGTGCCTGGAGTTTCGGACAGGGCTTTTCTTATAATTCACCCCTCCACTTT	CAWSFGQGFSYNSPLHF
TRBJ2-5	many	TRBV28	TRBD1	TGTGCCAGCAGGGGCGACAGGGGGATAGAGACCCAGTACTTC	CASRGDRGIETQYF
TRBJ2-3	-	TRBV11-1	-	TGTGCCAGCAGCTTACTAGTGGGTGGGCGAGATACGCAGTATTTT	CASSLLVGGRDTQYF
TRBJ1-5	many	TRBV3-1	TRBD1	TGTGCCAGCAGCCAAGGACAGGGCTATCAGCCCCAGCATTTT	CASSQGQGYQPQHF
TRBJ2-2	many	TRBV7-2	-	TGTGCCAGCAGCTTGAGGACAACGAACACCGGGGAGCTGTTTTTT	CASSLRTTNTGELFF
TRBJ2-1	-	TRBV7-9	TRBD1	TGTGCCAGCAGCTTGAGGGGGCACAATGAGCAGTTCTTC	CASSLRGHNEQFF
TRBJ1-2	many	TRBV28	TRBD1	TGTGCCAGCAGTTTGTCGTCGGGACAGGGTAACTATGGCTACACCTTC	CASSLSSGQGNYGYTF
TRBJ2-7	many	TRBV4-2	TRBD1	TGTGCCAGCAGCCATGCCGGGACAGACGGGGACGAGCAGTACTTC	CASSHAGTDGDEQYF
TRBJ1-4	many	TRBV5-6	TRBD1	TGTGCCAGCAGCAGGATGACCAGGGGGGACAGAAAACTGTTTTTT	CASSRMTRGDRKLFF
TRBJ1-6	-	TRBV30	TRBD1	TGTGCCTGGAATACCGGGACAGGGTATTCACCCCTCCACTTT	CAWNTGTGYSPLHF
TRBJ1-2	many	TRBV4-2	-	TGTGCCAGCAGCCAAGATTCCTATGGCTACACCTTC	CASSQDSYGYTF
TRBJ2-7	many	TRBV10-3	TRBD2	TGTGCCATCAGGGAGGGACTAGCGGGAGCCTACGAGCAGTACTTC	CAIREGLAGAYEQYF
TRBJ1-6	many	TRBV5-5	-	TGTGCCAGCAGCTTGGGGTACCCCAATTCACCCCTCCACTTT	CASSLGYPNSPLHF
TRBJ2-3	-	TRBV11-3	-	TGTGCCAGCAGCTTCGATGGGGCGAAGGAGCAGTATTTT	CASSFDGAKEQYF
TRBJ1-1	-	TRBV7-9	-	TGTGCCATCAGCCCCAACCGATATAACTCTTTCTTT	CAISPNRYNSFF
TRBJ2-5	-	TRBV20-1	-	TGCAGTGCTAGAGCGCTCAGCGTAGGAGAGACCCAGTACTTC	CSARALSVGETQYF
TRBJ2-3	many	TRBV27	-	TGTGCCAGCAGTTCTGGTGAAACTTTTATTGGTGGCACAGATACGCAGTATTTT	CASSSGETFIGGTDTQYF
TRBJ1-2	-	TRBV20-1	-	TGCAGTGCTAGAGATCTCGGGACCCCCTTTGCAGGCTACACCTTC	CSARDLGTPFAGYTF
TRBJ1-1	many	TRBV7-9	-	TGTGCCGGAATACCAACAGGGCCAGGGACTGAAGCTTTCTTT	CAGIPTGPGTEAFF
TRBJ2-7	many	TRBV2	TRBD2	TGTGCCAGCAGCCGGGGGGACGAGCAGTACTTC	CASSRGDEQYF
TRBJ2-3	many	TRBV2	TRBD2	TGTGCCAGCAGCGCGATAGCGGGAGGGGGCACAGATACGCAGTATTTT	CASSAIAGGGTDTQYF
TRBJ2-3	many	TRBV3-1	TRBD2	TGTGCCAGCAGCCAAGTTGATTCAGCGGGAGGGACAGATACGCAGTATTTT	CASSQVDSAGGTDTQYF
TRBJ1-2	few	TRBV6-5	-	TGTGTCAGCAGTAACGGCCCGGAGGCCTATGGCTACACCTTC	CVSSNGPEAYGYTF
TRBJ2-7	many	TRBV20-1	-	TGCAGTGCTAGAGATTTTAGGGCTTCCTACGAGCAGTACTTC	CSARDFRASYEQYF
TRBJ1-2	many	TRBV5-1	-	TGCGCCAGCAGCTTGGGACAGAACTATGGCTACACCTTC	CASSLGQNYGYTF